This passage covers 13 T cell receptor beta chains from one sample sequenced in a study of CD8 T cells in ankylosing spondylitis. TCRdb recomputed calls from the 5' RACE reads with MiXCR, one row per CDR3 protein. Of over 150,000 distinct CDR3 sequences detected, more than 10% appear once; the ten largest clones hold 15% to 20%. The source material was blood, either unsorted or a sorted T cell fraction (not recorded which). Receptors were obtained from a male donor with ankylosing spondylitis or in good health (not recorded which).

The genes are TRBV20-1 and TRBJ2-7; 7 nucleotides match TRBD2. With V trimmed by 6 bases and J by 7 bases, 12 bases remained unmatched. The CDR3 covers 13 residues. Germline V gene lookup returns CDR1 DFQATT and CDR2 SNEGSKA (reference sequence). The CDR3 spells CSAVNRDYPEQYF. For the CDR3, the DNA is TGCAGTGCCGTCAACCGGGACTACCCTGAGCAGTACTTC.

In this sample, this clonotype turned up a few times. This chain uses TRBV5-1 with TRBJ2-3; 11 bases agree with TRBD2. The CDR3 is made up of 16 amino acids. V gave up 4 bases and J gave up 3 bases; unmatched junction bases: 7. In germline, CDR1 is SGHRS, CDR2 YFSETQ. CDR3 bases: TGCGCCAGCAGCCCCTCTAGCGGGGGGAAAACAGATACGCAGTATTTT. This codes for CASSPSSGGKTDTQYF.

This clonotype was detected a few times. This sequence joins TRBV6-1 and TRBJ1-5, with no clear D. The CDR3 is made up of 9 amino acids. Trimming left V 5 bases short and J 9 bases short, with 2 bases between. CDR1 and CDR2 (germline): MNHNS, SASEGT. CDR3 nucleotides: TGTGCCAGCAGTCCGCCCCAGCATTTT. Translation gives CASSPPQHF.

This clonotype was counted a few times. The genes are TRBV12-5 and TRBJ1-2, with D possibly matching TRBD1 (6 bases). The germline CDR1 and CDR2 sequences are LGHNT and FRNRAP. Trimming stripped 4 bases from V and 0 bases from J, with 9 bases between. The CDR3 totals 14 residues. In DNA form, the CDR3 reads TGTGCTAGTGGTTGGGACACCCCTAACTATGGCTACACCTTC. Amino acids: CASGWDTPNYGYTF.

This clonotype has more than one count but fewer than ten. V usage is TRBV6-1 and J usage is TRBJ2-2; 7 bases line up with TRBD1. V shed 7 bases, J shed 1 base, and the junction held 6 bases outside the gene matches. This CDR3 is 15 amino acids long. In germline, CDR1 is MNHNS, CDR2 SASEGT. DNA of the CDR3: TGTGCCAGCACCCCGACAGGGTGGAACACCGGGGAGCTGTTTTTT. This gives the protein CASTPTGWNTGELFF.

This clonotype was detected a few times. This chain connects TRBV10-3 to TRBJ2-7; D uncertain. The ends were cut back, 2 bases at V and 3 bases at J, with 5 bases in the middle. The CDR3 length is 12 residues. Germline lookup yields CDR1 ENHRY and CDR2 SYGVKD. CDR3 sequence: CAISEASYEQYF. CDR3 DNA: TGTGCCATCAGTGAGGCTAGCTACGAGCAGTACTTC.

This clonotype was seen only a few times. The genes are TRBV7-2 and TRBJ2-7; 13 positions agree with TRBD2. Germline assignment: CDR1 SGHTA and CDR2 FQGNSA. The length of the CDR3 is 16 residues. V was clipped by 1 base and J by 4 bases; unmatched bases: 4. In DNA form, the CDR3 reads TGTGCCAGCAGCTTAGGACTAGCGGGGGGATCGTACGAGCAGTACTTC. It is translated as CASSLGLAGGSYEQYF.

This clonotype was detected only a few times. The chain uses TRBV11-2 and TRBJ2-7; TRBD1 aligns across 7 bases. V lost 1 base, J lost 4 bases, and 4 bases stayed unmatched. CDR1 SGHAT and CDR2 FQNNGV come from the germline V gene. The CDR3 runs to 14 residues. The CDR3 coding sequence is TGTGCCAGCAGCTTAGGGACAGGCTGGTACGAGCAGTACTTC. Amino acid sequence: CASSLGTGWYEQYF. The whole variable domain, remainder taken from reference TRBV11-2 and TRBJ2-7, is EAGVAQSPRYKIIEKRQSVAFWCNPISGHATLYWYQQILGQGPKLLIQFQNNGVVDDSQLPKDRFSAERLKGVDSTLKIQPAKLEDSAVYLCASSLGTGWYEQYFGPGTRLTVT.

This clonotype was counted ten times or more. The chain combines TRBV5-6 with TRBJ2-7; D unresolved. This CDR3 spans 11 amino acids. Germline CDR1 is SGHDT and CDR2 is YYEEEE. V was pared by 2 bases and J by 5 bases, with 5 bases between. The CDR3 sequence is CASSFSNEQYF. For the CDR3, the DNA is TGTGCCAGCAGCTTCTCTAACGAGCAGTACTTC.

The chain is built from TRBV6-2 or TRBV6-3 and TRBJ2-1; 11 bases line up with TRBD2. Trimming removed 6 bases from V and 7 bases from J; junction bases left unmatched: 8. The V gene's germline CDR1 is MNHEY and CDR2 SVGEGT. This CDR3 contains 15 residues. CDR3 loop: CASSRLAGRDNEQFF. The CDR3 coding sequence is TGTGCCAGCAGCCGACTAGCGGGACGGGATAATGAGCAGTTCTTC.

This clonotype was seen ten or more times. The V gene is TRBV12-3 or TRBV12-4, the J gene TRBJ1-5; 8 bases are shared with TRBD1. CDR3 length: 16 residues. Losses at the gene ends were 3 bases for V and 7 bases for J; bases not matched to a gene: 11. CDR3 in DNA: TGTGCCAGCAGTTTTATTCCCTCGACAGGGGTCCAGCCCCAGCATTTT. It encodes CASSFIPSTGVQPQHF.

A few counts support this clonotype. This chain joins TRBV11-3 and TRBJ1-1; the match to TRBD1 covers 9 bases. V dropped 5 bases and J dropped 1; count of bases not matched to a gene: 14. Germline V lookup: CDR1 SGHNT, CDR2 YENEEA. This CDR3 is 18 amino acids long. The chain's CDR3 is CASSPPPRQGEENTEAFF. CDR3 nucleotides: TGTGCCAGCAGCCCCCCCCCAAGACAGGGGGAGGAGAACACTGAAGCTTTCTTT.

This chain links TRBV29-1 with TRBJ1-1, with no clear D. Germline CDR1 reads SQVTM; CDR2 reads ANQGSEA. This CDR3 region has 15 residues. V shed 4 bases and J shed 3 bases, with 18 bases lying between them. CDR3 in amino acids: CSVVYLTEAHTEAFF. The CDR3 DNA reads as TGCAGCGTTGTATATTTGACGGAAGCTCACACTGAAGCTTTCTTT.